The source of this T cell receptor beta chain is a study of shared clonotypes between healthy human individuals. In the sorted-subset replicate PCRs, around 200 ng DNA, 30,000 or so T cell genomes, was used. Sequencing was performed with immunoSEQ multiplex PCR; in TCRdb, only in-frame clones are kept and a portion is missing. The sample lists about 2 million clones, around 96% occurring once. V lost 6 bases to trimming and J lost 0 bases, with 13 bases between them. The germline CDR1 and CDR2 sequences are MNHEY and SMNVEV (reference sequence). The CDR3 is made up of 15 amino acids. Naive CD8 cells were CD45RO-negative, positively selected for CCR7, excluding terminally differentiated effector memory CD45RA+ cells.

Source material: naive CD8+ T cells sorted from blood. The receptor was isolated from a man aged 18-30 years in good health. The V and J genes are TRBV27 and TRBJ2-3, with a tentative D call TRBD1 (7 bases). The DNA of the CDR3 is TGTGCCAGCAGGGGACTGACAGGGAGCACAGATACGCAGTATTTT. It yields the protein CASRGLTGSTDTQYF.